Listed here are 22 T cell receptor beta chains from one sample, sequenced in a study of blood T cells in healthy people across ages. A second about 7 to 12 cycle PCR used barcoded and J-beta primers. TCRdb reprocessed the 5' RACE reads with MiXCR, giving one entry per CDR3 protein. The sample contains roughly 1,000,000 distinct CDR3 sequences, approximately 26% of which appear only once. This sample also belongs to another study, concerning T cells of mothers and their children.

Source material: blood. The receptors originated from a girl aged 2 to 10 in good health.

The chain joins TRBV4-2 to TRBJ2-5, with TRBD2 matching over 7 bases. Germline V gene lookup returns CDR1 LGHNA and CDR2 YNFKEQ. The CDR3 is made up of 17 amino acids. V gave up 0 bases and J gave up 2 bases; unmatched junction bases: 9. The CDR3 region is CASSQESRLASQETQYF. The CDR3 DNA sequence: TGTGCCAGCAGCCAAGAGTCGCGACTAGCTAGTCAAGAGACCCAGTACTTC.

This clonotype was detected a few times. The V call is TRBV27, the J call TRBJ2-3; TRBD2 matches at 11 bases. The CDR3 totals 14 residues. The germline CDR1 and CDR2 sequences are MNHEY and SMNVEV (reference sequence). J lost 15 bases, V lost 1 base, and 9 bases had no gene match. This chain's CDR3 is CASSLYLAGGVEYF. In DNA form, the CDR3 reads TGTGCCAGCAGTTTATATCTAGCGGGGGGCGTCGAATATTTT.

The chain combines TRBV27 with TRBJ1-6, with a tentative D call TRBD1 (6 bases). V was pared by 7 bases and J by 8 bases, with 24 bases between. The CDR3 covers 17 residues. CDR1 MNHEY and CDR2 SMNVEV come from the germline V gene (reference sequence). The CDR3 region has the DNA TGTGCCAGCAAGGCTACCCGGGTAGTGGGGGCGGATTCACCCCTCCACTTT. Protein product: CASKATRVVGADSPLHF.

This clonotype was seen only a few times. This sequence joins TRBV7-9 and TRBJ1-5; D is possibly TRBD1 (5 bases). This CDR3 has 16 residues. From germline, CDR1 is SEHNR and CDR2 FQNEAQ (reference sequence). V dropped 2 bases and J dropped 9 bases, with 20 bases sitting between them. CDR3 in amino acids: CASSLSDNGAPRPQHF. CDR3 DNA sequence: TGTGCCAGCAGCTTATCGGATAACGGGGCTCCGCGGCCCCAGCATTTT.

This clonotype was detected only a few times. The V and J genes are TRBV14 and TRBJ2-2; D might be TRBD2 (5 bases). The V gene lost 4 bases and the J gene lost 0 bases, with 15 bases spanning the gap. The CDR3 has 17 residues. The germline V gene encodes CDR1 SGHDN and CDR2 FVKESK. The CDR3, as DNA: TGTGCCAGCAGCCCGCTCGCTAGGACTTCGAACACCGGGGAGCTGTTTTTT. Residues: CASSPLARTSNTGELFF.

This clonotype has a handful of counts. V usage is TRBV27 and J usage is TRBJ2-7; tentative D call: TRBD1 (6 bases). Germline-derived CDR1 and CDR2 are MNHEY and SMNVEV (reference sequence). Trimming stripped 3 bases from V and 4 bases from J, with 16 bases between. This CDR3 is 15 amino acids long. The CDR3 nucleotides are TGTGCCAGCAGTTTGGTGGCAGGGGAATGGTACGAGCAGTACTTC. Protein: CASSLVAGEWYEQYF.

This clonotype has only a few counts. This chain connects TRBV14 to TRBJ2-7; perhaps TRBD2 as D (5 bases). The germline gives CDR1 SGHDN, CDR2 FVKESK. CDR3 size: 16 residues. V lost 3 bases, J lost 7 bases, and 22 bases lay in between. The CDR3 DNA sequence: TGTGCCAGCAGCCAGATACCTAGCTTTCCCTCGGGTGAGCAGTACTTC. Protein sequence: CASSQIPSFPSGEQYF.

The sample holds one count of this clonotype. This chain joins TRBV5-5 and TRBJ1-6, with D maybe TRBD1 (5 bases). Deletions cut 4 bases from V and 6 bases from J, with 14 bases between. The CDR3 is 15 amino acids. CDR1 and CDR2 (germline): SGHKS, YYEKEE (reference sequence). CDR3 bases: TGTGCCAGCAGCGTAACGGGACCGATTAATTCACCCCTCCACTTT. Encoded protein: CASSVTGPINSPLHF.

J is TRBJ2-1 and V is TRBV11-3, with 9 nucleotides matching TRBD2. Trimming cost V 6 bases and J 4 bases; bases outside gene matches: 16. The germline V gene has CDR1 SGHNT and CDR2 YENEEA. The CDR3 has 18 amino acids. CDR3 amino acids: CASSPYYSGGRTYNEQFF. DNA for the CDR3: TGTGCCAGCAGTCCCTACTATAGCGGGGGCCGAACTTACAATGAGCAGTTCTTC.

The chain has TRBV7-3 and TRBJ2-1; D gene unclear. CDR3 size: 15 residues. Deletions cut 3 bases from V and 6 bases from J, with 15 bases between. In germline, CDR1 is SGHTA, CDR2 FQGTGA. The chain's CDR3 is CASSFIPGRSNEQFF. Written as DNA, the CDR3 is TGTGCCAGCAGCTTCATCCCCGGTCGAAGCAATGAGCAGTTCTTC.

The table lists this clonotype with a few counts. Relative to the germline gene, one junction end is altered; a read error may explain this. This chain joins TRBV27 and TRBJ1-1, with TRBD1 as a possible D gene (6 bases). In germline, CDR1 is MNHEY, CDR2 SMNVEV (reference sequence). The CDR3 has 13 residues. The CDR3 is CASSLWGQTEAFF. In nucleotides, the CDR3 is TGTGCCAGCAGCTTATGGGGGCAAACTGAAGCTTTCTTT.

The chain recombines TRBV9 with TRBJ2-5; D is ambiguous. The germline V gene encodes CDR1 SGDLS and CDR2 YYNGEE. The CDR3 is made up of 14 amino acids. Between the trimmed V and J ends, which lost 0 bases and 1 base, there was a span of 7 bases. The CDR3 DNA sequence: TGTGCCAGCAGCGTAGTGGCGACCCAAGAGACCCAGTACTTC. The encoded protein is CASSVVATQETQYF.

J is TRBJ2-1 and V is TRBV11-2; D unclear. The germline V gene encodes CDR1 SGHAT and CDR2 FQNNGV. The CDR3 length is 12 residues. V lost 2 bases to trimming and J lost 5 bases, with 4 bases between them. The CDR3 coding sequence is TGTGCCAGCAGCTTACCCAACAATGAGCAGTTCTTC. Amino acids: CASSLPNNEQFF. The full variable domain, with the rest looked up from reference TRBV11-2 and TRBJ2-1, is EAGVAQSPRYKIIEKRQSVAFWCNPISGHATLYWYQQILGQGPKLLIQFQNNGVVDDSQLPKDRFSAERLKGVDSTLKIQPAKLEDSAVYLCASSLPNNEQFFGPGTRLTVL.

This clonotype was observed once. V is TRBV29-1 and J is TRBJ2-5, with a weak D call TRBD2 (5 bases). This CDR3 is built from 13 residues. Trimming took off 4 bases at V and 5 bases at J, with 14 bases between the two ends. Germline V CDR1 and CDR2: SQVTM, ANQGSEA. CDR3 nucleotide sequence: TGCAGCGTTGGCCCCGCGAGGGTTGAGACCCAGTACTTC. Amino acid sequence: CSVGPARVETQYF.

In its sample, this clonotype was seen a few times. This chain joins TRBV10-3 and TRBJ1-1, with TRBD1 matching over 10 bases. The V gene's germline CDR1 is ENHRY and CDR2 SYGVKD. The CDR3 runs to 14 residues. V gave up 8 bases and J gave up 4 bases; unmatched junction bases: 7. This CDR3 is CAIGGTGEVTEAFF. The DNA for the CDR3 is TGTGCCATCGGGGGGACAGGGGAAGTCACTGAAGCTTTCTTT.

This chain connects TRBV28 to TRBJ1-4, with 7 bases matching TRBD1. With V trimmed by 2 bases and J by 8 bases, 8 bases remained unmatched. This CDR3 is built from 15 residues. Germline CDR1 and CDR2: MDHEN and SYDVKM. In DNA, the CDR3 is TGTGCCAGCAGTTTAGACAGGGAAGATGAGGAAAAACTGTTTTTT. Encoded protein: CASSLDREDEEKLFF.

This sequence joins TRBV4-1 and TRBJ1-1; D unresolved. CDR3 length: 15 residues. Trimming removed 3 bases from V and 1 base from J, with 12 bases in between. Per the germline V gene, CDR1 is MGHRA and CDR2 is YSYEKL. The CDR3 protein is CASSHDTGRNTEAFF. CDR3 nucleotides: TGCGCCAGCAGCCACGATACTGGGAGGAACACTGAAGCTTTCTTT.

The chain joins TRBV2 to TRBJ1-4; no reliable D call. CDR1 is SNHLY, CDR2 FYNNEI, per germline. Trimming removed 6 bases from V and 5 bases from J, with 13 bases in between. The CDR3 is 14 amino acids. The DNA of the CDR3 is TGTGCCAGCAGCCCGCTACTCTTCAATGAAAAACTGTTTTTT. Protein sequence: CASSPLLFNEKLFF.

This clonotype was picked up a small number of times. The CDR3 nucleotides read TGCGCCAGCAGCCCAGAGGGACCGACCTACGAGCAGTACTTC. The encoded protein is CASSPEGPTYEQYF. The chain is built from TRBV4-1 and TRBJ2-7; D could derive from TRBD1 or TRBD2 (5 bases each). The CDR3 has 14 residues. V was cut by 4 bases and J by 2 bases, with 12 bases left in between. Germline V gene sequence: CDR1 MGHRA, CDR2 YSYEKL.

The chain combines TRBV12-3 or TRBV12-4 with TRBJ2-5; D possibly corresponds to TRBD2 (6 bases). The CDR3 has 17 residues. V lost 3 bases to trimming and J lost 2 bases, with 19 bases between them. The CDR3 DNA reads TGTGCCAGCAGTTTCGTTTCCGGCGGGATGGGTCAAGAGACCCAGTACTTC. As protein: CASSFVSGGMGQETQYF.

This chain uses TRBV14 with TRBJ2-5; possible D gene TRBD1, 5 bases. The last part of the DNA fits TRBJ2-7 better; the J call may be wrong. The CDR3 length is 15 residues. CDR1 is SGHDN and CDR2 is FVKESK in the germline V gene. CDR3 nucleotide sequence: TGTGCCAGCAGCCAAGAAGGGGATCTCTCCTACGAGCAGTACTTC. It codes for CASSQEGDLSYEQYF.

CDR3 in amino acids: CASSYRDIDTDTQYF. The CDR3 DNA reads TGTGCCAGCAGTTACCGGGACATAGACACAGATACGCAGTATTTT. The chain recombines TRBV6-5 with TRBJ2-3; D might be TRBD1 (6 bases). V lost 2 bases and J lost 2, with 11 bases in between. The CDR3 sequence is 15 residues long. Germline V CDR1 and CDR2: MNHEY, SVGAGI.